A selection of T cell receptor beta chains follows, all from one sample in a study of OX40 agonist ivuxolimab in advanced cancers. Libraries were prepared by immunoSEQ multiplex PCR; TCRdb keeps only in-frame clonotypes and omits some of them. The data hold under 70,000 clones, with 80% to 90% observed a single time. The sequencing here drew on CD4+ or CD8+ T cells sorted from blood, taken in a trial of the OX40 agonist ivuxolimab. Source of these receptors: an adult with an advanced solid tumor such as melanoma, head and neck, liver or kidney cancer. Each CDR3 is given with its conserved first and last residue. D genes are given only for firm matches. Some rows mark clone size as missing; the rest say once, few, many or name a class of expanded clone.

j_call d_call clone_size v_call cdr3_nt cdr3_aa
TRBJ2-2 TRBD2 - TRBV10-3 TGTGCCATCAGTGCTAGCGGGGGGTTTAACACCGGGGAGCTGTTTTTT CAISASGGFNTGELFF
TRBJ1-1 - few TRBV2 TGTGCCAGCAGTAGGACCGGGGGTCCCACTGAAGCTTTCTTT CASSRTGGPTEAFF
TRBJ1-5 - few TRBV5-8 TGTGCCAGCAGCCGTGTTATTAACAATCAGCCCCAGCATTTT CASSRVINNQPQHF
TRBJ1-2 - - TRBV28 TGTGCCAGCAGTGTCCGAGAACGTGGCTACACCTTC CASSVRERGYTF
TRBJ1-1 - - TRBV2 TGTGCCAGCAGTGGATCGACAGTGAACACTGAAGCTTTCTTT CASSGSTVNTEAFF
TRBJ2-7 TRBD2 - TRBV4-3 TGCGCCAGCAGCCAAGAGTGGGGAGGGACTAGCGGGGGCTACGAGCAGTACTTC CASSQEWGGTSGGYEQYF
TRBJ2-1 - - TRBV11-3 TGTGCCAGCGGGGCCCGGGACAATGAGCAGTTCTTC CASGARDNEQFF
TRBJ2-7 TRBD1 - TRBV10-3 TGTGCCATCAGTTCCGGGACAGGACCCTACGAGCAGTACTTC CAISSGTGPYEQYF
TRBJ2-3 TRBD1 - TRBV7-3 TGTGCCAGCAGCTTAATGGGACAGGGCACAGATACGCAGTATTTT CASSLMGQGTDTQYF
TRBJ1-5 - - TRBV4-1 TGCGCCAGCAGCCGCGGGACGGATAGCAATCAGCCCCAGCATTTT CASSRGTDSNQPQHF
TRBJ2-5 TRBD1 few TRBV18 TGTGCCAGCTCACCTACAGGGGGGTACCAAGAGACCCAGTACTTC CASSPTGGYQETQYF
TRBJ1-5 - - TRBV7-2 TGTGCCAGCAGCCTTAGCAATCAGCCCCAGCATTTT CASSLSNQPQHF
TRBJ1-6 - - TRBV5-4 TGTGCCAGCAGCTTGGACCGCAGCTCCTATAATTCACCCCTCCACTTT CASSLDRSSYNSPLHF